These 32 T cell receptor beta chains came from one sample sequenced in a study of T-cell memory formation after mild COVID-19. TCRdb reprocessed the 5' RACE reads with MiXCR, giving one entry per CDR3 protein. The sample records roughly 580,000 distinct CDR3 sequences, roughly 18% being singletons. Sequencing input: PBMCs or a T cell subset sorted from them (not recorded which). These receptors were obtained from an adult woman who had mild COVID-19 (a few samples of this study predate the infection). Cell type and time point are not known.

The chain has TRBV7-8 and TRBJ2-7; 13 positions agree with TRBD2. The CDR3 is made up of 15 amino acids. V lost 8 bases and J lost 3; bases outside the gene matches: 7. Germline V lookup: CDR1 SGHVS, CDR2 FQNEAQ. The CDR3 sequence: CASRRGTSGIYEQYF. The DNA of the CDR3 is TGTGCCAGCCGCCGAGGGACTAGCGGGATCTACGAGCAGTACTTC.

Only a few counts were recorded for this clonotype. This sequence joins TRBV19 and TRBJ2-4, with unresolved D. Germline CDR1 reads LNHDA; CDR2 reads SQIVND (reference sequence). The V gene lost 4 bases and the J gene lost 4 bases, with 14 bases spanning the gap. This CDR3 has 15 amino acids. This chain's CDR3 is CASSTPPAVKNIQYF. CDR3 sequence (DNA): TGTGCCAGTAGTACCCCTCCGGCAGTTAAAAACATTCAGTACTTC.

This clonotype was detected only a few times. This chain uses TRBV11-1 with TRBJ1-1; TRBD1 agrees at 7 bases. Per germline, CDR1 SGHAT and CDR2 FQDESV (reference sequence). V was clipped by 2 bases and J by 1 base; unmatched bases: 1. The length of the CDR3 is 14 residues. This chain's CDR3 is CASSLSGGNTEAFF. The CDR3 region has the DNA TGTGCCAGCAGCTTATCAGGGGGGAACACTGAAGCTTTCTTT.

This clonotype was observed a few times. This sequence joins TRBV4-3 and TRBJ1-4; D gene ambiguous. V was shortened by 1 base and J by 3 bases, with 9 bases between the two germline ends. The CDR3 has 15 amino acids. Germline CDR1 is LGHNA and CDR2 is YSLEER. In DNA form, the CDR3 reads TGCGCCAGCAGCCAAGGAGTGGGCGCTAATGAAAAACTGTTTTTT. This codes for CASSQGVGANEKLFF.

This clonotype has more than one count but fewer than ten. V gene TRBV30 combines with J gene TRBJ1-1, with a weak D call TRBD1 (6 bases). Germline V lookup: CDR1 GTSNPN, CDR2 SVGIG (reference sequence). Trimming left V 0 bases short and J 10 bases short, with 21 bases between. The CDR3 contains 15 residues. The CDR3: CAWSVPGTSPRVAFF. CDR3 nucleotides: TGTGCCTGGAGTGTACCTGGGACATCTCCCCGGGTAGCTTTCTTT.

The rearrangement links TRBV20-1 to TRBJ1-1; 8 bases fit TRBD1. This CDR3 comprises 13 residues. With V trimmed by 6 bases and J by 3 bases, 6 bases remained unmatched. Germline V CDR1 and CDR2: DFQATT, SNEGSKA (reference sequence). DNA of the CDR3: TGCAGTGCAGGACAGGGCGGGGACACTGAAGCTTTCTTT. Its translation is CSAGQGGDTEAFF.

The rearrangement uses TRBV19 and TRBJ2-3, with D possibly being TRBD1 (5 bases). This CDR3 spans 14 amino acids. Germline CDR1 reads LNHDA; CDR2 reads SQIVND (reference sequence). V gave up 10 bases and J gave up 2 bases, with 16 bases separating them. CDR3 amino acids: CATAPDRVTDTQYF. The CDR3 DNA sequence: TGTGCCACCGCCCCTGACAGAGTCACAGATACGCAGTATTTT.

This clonotype was counted only a few times. This chain uses TRBV7-9 with TRBJ1-1; unclear D gene. Germline assignment: CDR1 SEHNR and CDR2 FQNEAQ (reference sequence). Between the trimmed V and J ends, which lost 4 bases and 7 bases, there was a span of 22 bases. The CDR3 has 16 amino acids. The CDR3 loop reads CASSSSLTVFGDEAFF. The CDR3 DNA follows: TGTGCCAGCAGCTCCTCCCTTACAGTATTTGGCGATGAAGCTTTCTTT.

This clonotype was recorded a few times. The chain employs TRBV24-1 and TRBJ2-5; tentative D call: TRBD1 (6 bases). The V end lost 1 base, the J end lost 0 bases, and 8 bases lay between the germline ends. Germline-derived CDR1 and CDR2 are KGHDR and SFDVKD. The CDR3 spans 15 residues. In DNA, the CDR3 is TGTGCCACCAGTGATTTCCGGGACAACCAAGAGACCCAGTACTTC. It codes for CATSDFRDNQETQYF.

This CDR3 reads CATSDWRRGAEQYF. CDR3 nucleotides: TGTGCCACCAGTGATTGGCGAAGGGGGGCCGAGCAGTACTTC. The chain has TRBV24-1 and TRBJ2-7, with D perhaps given as TRBD1 or TRBD2 (6 bases each). In germline, CDR1 is KGHDR, CDR2 SFDVKD. The CDR3 covers 14 residues. The V end was cut by 2 bases, the J end by 6 bases, with 13 bases between.

This clonotype was detected only a few times. The rearrangement uses TRBV7-2 and TRBJ2-7, with 7 bases aligning to TRBD1. J lost 3 bases, V lost 6 bases, and 23 bases had no gene match. The germline CDR1 and CDR2 sequences are SGHTA and FQGNSA. CDR3 length: 19 residues. In DNA form, the CDR3 reads TGTGCCAGCAGTACAACTCACAGGGGAATAAAAGGGGATCACTACGAGCAGTACTTC. It is translated as CASSTTHRGIKGDHYEQYF.

This rearrangement joins TRBV20-1 to TRBJ2-2; no clear D. The CDR3 has 14 residues. CDR1 is DFQATT and CDR2 is SNEGSKA in the germline V gene (reference sequence). Trimming removed 0 bases from V and 5 bases from J, with 10 bases in between. CDR3 loop: CSARDLTGTGELFF. The CDR3 bases are TGCAGTGCTAGAGATTTGACGGGTACCGGGGAGCTGTTTTTT.

This rearrangement joins TRBV3-1 to TRBJ2-1; 14 nucleotides line up with TRBD2. The CDR3 has 17 amino acids. With V trimmed by 1 base and J by 4 bases, 3 bases remained unmatched. Germline-derived CDR1 and CDR2 are LGHDT and YNNKEL (reference sequence). The CDR3 region is CASSQARLAGGYNEQFF. CDR3 nucleotides: TGTGCCAGCAGCCAAGCCCGACTAGCGGGGGGGTACAATGAGCAGTTCTTC.

This chain uses TRBV7-9 with TRBJ2-7, with 12 bases matching TRBD2. The CDR3 consists of 15 residues. CDR1 is SEHNR, CDR2 FQNEAQ, per germline (reference sequence). Trimming removed 5 bases from V and 6 bases from J; junction bases left unmatched: 8. CDR3 DNA sequence: TGTGCCAGCAGCCCCCGACTAGCGGGAGCGGGCGAGCAGTACTTC. It codes for CASSPRLAGAGEQYF.

This clonotype turned up a few times. The chain recombines TRBV7-2 with TRBJ2-7, with TRBD2 identical over 7 bases. The ends lost 1 base at V and 2 bases at J; junction bases unmatched: 11. Germline V CDR1 and CDR2: SGHTA, FQGNSA. The CDR3 is made up of 17 amino acids. CDR3 nucleotide sequence: TGTGCCAGCAGCTTAGGAATCCCCGGCGCGGGGGCCTACGAGCAGTACTTC. Its translation is CASSLGIPGAGAYEQYF.

This clonotype came up a few times. The J gene is TRBJ2-3, the V gene TRBV30; unclear D gene. The germline V gene has CDR1 GTSNPN and CDR2 SVGIG (reference sequence). Trimming removed 3 bases from V and 0 bases from J, with 10 bases in between. The CDR3 has 14 amino acids. CDR3 residues: CAWREMGSTDTQYF. CDR3 DNA sequence: TGTGCCTGGAGAGAAATGGGCAGCACAGATACGCAGTATTTT.

There are a few counts of this clonotype. The genes are TRBV6-2 or TRBV6-3 and TRBJ2-2, with 9 bases identical to TRBD2. CDR1 is MNHEY, CDR2 SVGEGT, per germline. The CDR3 length is 16 residues. V trimming: 0 bases; J trimming: 7 bases; junction bases outside the gene matches: 6. For the CDR3, the DNA is TGTGCCAGCAGTTACTCGTCTAGCGGGAAGGTCGGGGAGCTGTTTTTT. It translates to CASSYSSSGKVGELFF.

This clonotype was seen a handful of times. This chain connects TRBV18 to TRBJ2-3; 9 nucleotides align to TRBD2. Per germline, CDR1 KGHSH and CDR2 LQKENI. With V trimmed by 4 bases and J by 4 bases, 9 bases remained unmatched. The CDR3 contains 16 residues. The CDR3 coding sequence is TGTGCCAGCTCACTTAGTAGCGGGAGCCTGGCAGATACGCAGTATTTT. Encoded protein: CASSLSSGSLADTQYF.

This chain joins TRBV7-9 and TRBJ2-5; D is uncertain. There are 16 residues in the CDR3. Trimming took off 6 bases at V and 3 bases at J, with 20 bases between the two ends. CDR1 and CDR2 (germline): SEHNR, FQNEAQ (reference sequence). The CDR3 DNA reads as TGTGCCAGCAGTCCGACTCCCCGAAAGGGCGAAGAGACCCAGTACTTC. Amino acid sequence: CASSPTPRKGEETQYF.

The chain combines TRBV14 with TRBJ1-3, with a tentative D call TRBD1 (5 bases). This CDR3 region has 16 residues. V was cut by 1 base and J by 2 bases, with 12 bases left in between. Germline-derived CDR1 and CDR2 are SGHDN and FVKESK. CDR3 region: CASSQGQRGPGNTIYF. CDR3 nucleotide sequence: TGTGCCAGCAGCCAAGGCCAGAGGGGTCCTGGAAACACCATATATTTT.

The V gene is TRBV5-6, the J gene TRBJ1-2; a weak D match, TRBD1 (6 bases). Trimming took off 3 bases at V and 4 bases at J, with 13 bases between the two ends. The CDR3 runs 14 residues. Per the germline V gene, CDR1 is SGHDT and CDR2 is YYEEEE. The CDR3 DNA sequence: TGTGCCAGCAGCTCGGCGGACAGAGTCTATGGCTACACCTTC. Encoded protein: CASSSADRVYGYTF.

J is TRBJ1-2 and V is TRBV27, with 11 nucleotides matching TRBD1. Losses at the gene ends were 5 bases for V and 4 bases for J; bases not matched to a gene: 6. Germline-derived CDR1 and CDR2 are MNHEY and SMNVEV (reference sequence). This CDR3 spans 15 amino acids. The CDR3 bases are TGTGCCAGCAGTCTAGGACAGGGGGCCGGCTATGGCTACACCTTC. This translates into CASSLGQGAGYGYTF.

This clonotype has just a few counts. The rearrangement joins TRBV9 to TRBJ2-3; perhaps TRBD2 as D (5 bases). CDR1 is SGDLS and CDR2 is YYNGEE in the germline V gene. V was clipped by 2 bases and J by 1 base, with 11 bases between them. This CDR3 has 15 residues. The CDR3 is CASSVDLRGTDTQYF. Here the CDR3 DNA reads TGTGCCAGCAGCGTCGACCTGCGGGGCACAGATACGCAGTATTTT.

This clonotype was detected only a few times. This chain uses TRBV7-9 with TRBJ2-7, with TRBD2 matching 7 bases. The CDR3 has 20 residues. Per the germline V gene, CDR1 is SEHNR and CDR2 is FQNEAQ (reference sequence). J gave up 0 bases and V 4 bases, and 21 bases lay outside the gene matches. The CDR3 DNA follows: TGTGCCAGCAGCTCCGCCCTCCAAATACCTAGCGGTGTTTTCTCCTACGAGCAGTACTTC. This codes for CASSSALQIPSGVFSYEQYF.

This clonotype was seen at least ten times. The genes are TRBV15 and TRBJ2-5, with D perhaps matching TRBD1 (6 bases). CDR1 is LNHNV and CDR2 is YYDKDF in the germline V gene (reference sequence). The CDR3 extends over 17 amino acids. Trimming took 0 bases from V and 2 from J, leaving 16 bases between them. The DNA of the CDR3 is TGTGCCACCAGCAGAGATAGAGGGACAAGCGTTCAAGAGACCCAGTACTTC. It codes for CATSRDRGTSVQETQYF.

This rearrangement joins TRBV9 to TRBJ2-2; 9 bases align to TRBD1. The germline gives CDR1 SGDLS, CDR2 YYNGEE. The CDR3 spans 15 residues. The V and J ends lost 0 bases and 5 bases, in that order; junction bases with no gene match: 2. In nucleotides, the CDR3 is TGTGCCAGCAGCGTAGGGGACAGGGTTACCGGGGAGCTGTTTTTT. Amino acid sequence: CASSVGDRVTGELFF.

This clonotype was detected many times. This chain uses TRBV12-3 or TRBV12-4 with TRBJ2-1, with 7 bases identical to TRBD2. V trimming: 5 bases; J trimming: 4 bases; junction bases outside the gene matches: 8. CDR3 length: 15 amino acids. The DNA for the CDR3 is TGTGCCAGCAGTCAAAGCGGGACTAAGTACAATGAGCAGTTCTTC. Its protein product is CASSQSGTKYNEQFF.

The genes are TRBV29-1 and TRBJ1-2; 9 bases fit TRBD1. Trimming took 6 bases from V and 1 from J; bases not matched to a gene: 6. This CDR3 region has 14 residues. The germline gives CDR1 SQVTM, CDR2 ANQGSEA. CDR3 coding DNA: TGCAGCGTGGGACAGGGAGGAGTTAACTATGGCTACACCTTC. It encodes CSVGQGGVNYGYTF. Drawing the rest from reference TRBV29-1 and TRBJ1-2, the complete variable domain is SAVISQKPSRDICQRGTSLTIQCQVDSQVTMMFWYRQQPGQSLTLIATANQGSEATYESGFVIDKFPISRPNLTFSTLTVSNMSPEDSSIYLCSVGQGGVNYGYTFGSGTRLTVV.

The chain employs TRBV12-3 or TRBV12-4 and TRBJ2-2, with D perhaps matching TRBD1 or TRBD2 (5 bases each). The CDR3 covers 13 residues. V was pared by 3 bases and J by 7 bases, with 9 bases between. CDR3 residues: CASSFWGFGELFF. CDR3 in DNA: TGTGCCAGCAGTTTTTGGGGGTTCGGGGAGCTGTTTTTT.

This clonotype was seen a few times. This chain joins TRBV7-2 and TRBJ2-1; D possibly matches TRBD1 or TRBD2 (5 bases each). The CDR3 is 14 residues long. V was clipped by 5 bases and J by 7 bases, with 15 bases between them. Germline lookup yields CDR1 SGHTA and CDR2 FQGNSA. CDR3: CASSGAGPGNEQFF. Here the CDR3 DNA reads TGTGCCAGCAGCGGGGCGGGCCCCGGGAATGAGCAGTTCTTC.

This clonotype was found a few times. The chain links TRBV6-5 to TRBJ2-3; 11 bases line up with TRBD2. From germline, CDR1 is MNHEY and CDR2 SVGAGI. V shed 10 bases and J 2 bases; nucleotides not matched to a gene: 8. The CDR3 loop spans 15 amino acids. The CDR3 loop reads CATMISGGATDTQYF. The CDR3 region has the DNA TGTGCCACCATGATTAGCGGGGGGGCCACAGATACGCAGTATTTT.

This clonotype has a handful of counts. The chain couples TRBV25-1 to TRBJ2-2, with D unresolved. The CDR3 loop spans 14 amino acids. V was trimmed by 6 bases and J by 0 bases, leaving 8 bases between them. From germline, CDR1 is MGHDK and CDR2 SYGVNS. CDR3 loop: CASRRQPNTGELFF. For the CDR3, the DNA is TGTGCCAGCAGGAGGCAGCCGAACACCGGGGAGCTGTTTTTT.